The 13 T cell receptor beta chains given below trace back to one sample, sequenced in a study of blood T cell repertoires in COVID-19. Repertoires were generated with immunoSEQ multiplex PCR, while TCRdb's copy carries only in-frame clones and drops some. The sample yields 250,000 or so clones, roughly 90% seen once. The sequenced sample was PBMCs or T cells enriched from blood (not recorded which). These receptors all come from a woman in her thirties with acute COVID-19.

This clone was observed a single time. The chain carries TRBV11-2 and TRBJ1-3; D is unresolved. V was trimmed by 9 bases and J by 1 base, leaving 7 bases between them. CDR1 and CDR2 (germline): SGHAT, FQNNGV. This CDR3 has 12 amino acids. CDR3 DNA sequence: TGTGCCAGTTCGCGGTCTGGAAACACCATATATTTT. Translating gives CASSRSGNTIYF.

The rearrangement links TRBV19 to TRBJ1-1; D gene unclear. CDR1 LNHDA and CDR2 SQIVND come from the germline V gene (reference sequence). This CDR3 is built from 16 residues. V lost 4 bases and J lost 4, with 19 bases in between. The CDR3: CASSSIDEALGTEAFF. CDR3 bases: TGTGCCAGTAGTAGCATAGATGAGGCGTTGGGCACTGAAGCTTTCTTT.

The sample holds one count of this clone. The chain employs TRBV4-2 and TRBJ2-7; TRBD2 matches at 9 bases. The CDR3 has 17 residues. Germline V CDR1 and CDR2: LGHNA, YNFKEQ. The J segment lost 2 bases and the V segment lost 1 base, leaving 9 bases of the junction unmatched. The CDR3 nucleotides are TGTGCCAGCAGCCAAGTTTCAGAAAGCGGGGGGCCCTACGAGCAGTACTTC. Protein sequence: CASSQVSESGGPYEQYF.

V usage is TRBV7-2 and J usage is TRBJ2-7; possible D gene TRBD2, 5 bases. This CDR3 has 14 amino acids. Germline V gene lookup returns CDR1 SGHTA and CDR2 FQGNSA. Trimming left V 5 bases short and J 6 bases short, with 17 bases between. CDR3 sequence reads: CASSISSFPSEQYF. CDR3 in DNA: TGTGCCAGCAGCATCTCTAGCTTCCCCAGCGAGCAGTACTTC.

V and J are TRBV5-1 and TRBJ2-3; 10 bases match TRBD2. With 3 bases clipped from V and 1 base from J, the junction kept 5 bases outside the gene matches. Per the germline V gene, CDR1 is SGHRS and CDR2 is YFSETQ. This CDR3 region has 16 residues. The CDR3 nucleotides read TGCGCCAGCAGCTCTGAGGGGACTAGCGGCACAGATACGCAGTATTTT. It encodes CASSSEGTSGTDTQYF. Using reference TRBV5-1 and TRBJ2-3 for the parts outside the CDR3, the full variable domain is KAGVTQTPRYLIKTRGQQVTLSCSPISGHRSVSWYQQTPGQGLQFLFEYFSETQRNKGNFPGRFSGRQFSNSRSEMNVSTLELGDSALYLCASSSEGTSGTDTQYFGPGTRLTVL.

The chain carries TRBV21-1 and TRBJ1-1; TRBD1 is taken as the D call from the table, unchecked against the DNA. TRBV21-1 is classified as a pseudogene. The CDR3 extends over 15 amino acids. CDR3 sequence reads: CASRRGQPLNTEAFF. In nucleotides, the CDR3 is TGTGCCAGCCGACGGGGACAGCCTTTGAACACTGAAGCTTTCTTT.

This clone was detected once. The chain combines TRBV12-3 or TRBV12-4 with TRBJ2-7; TRBD1 aligns across 7 bases. The trim removed 4 bases at V and 10 bases at J, leaving 7 bases unmatched. The CDR3 spans 12 residues. CDR3 residues: CASSSGQTSQYF. CDR3 DNA: TGTGCCAGCAGTTCGGGACAGACCTCCCAGTACTTC.

This sequence joins TRBV30 and TRBJ1-6, with D unresolved. The CDR3 is 11 amino acids. Germline assignment: CDR1 GTSNPN and CDR2 SVGIG (reference sequence). V lost 0 bases, J lost 15 bases, and 9 bases lay in between. This CDR3 is CAWSVRNSLHF. CDR3 DNA: TGTGCCTGGAGTGTACGTAACAGCCTCCACTTT.

The rearrangement links TRBV15 to TRBJ2-1; TRBD1 is a possible D gene (5 bases). CDR3 length: 14 amino acids. The germline V gene encodes CDR1 LNHNV and CDR2 YYDKDF (reference sequence). V lost 1 base and J 12 bases, leaving 16 bases between the germline ends. CDR3: CATSRAGPSGTQFF. The CDR3 DNA follows: TGTGCCACCAGCAGAGCAGGGCCCTCTGGTACGCAGTTCTTC.

DNA for the CDR3: TGTGCCAGCAGTTACTCCACAGGGGGCGGGGAGACCCAGTACTTC. This gives the protein CASSYSTGGGETQYF. The gene calls are TRBV6-2 or TRBV6-3 and TRBJ2-5, with 9 bases fitting TRBD1. Germline CDR1 reads MNHEY; CDR2 reads SVGEGT. Unmatched junction bases numbered 4, after V lost 0 bases and J lost 5 bases. The CDR3 spans 15 residues.

The rearrangement joins TRBV27 to TRBJ1-6; D call uncertain. V dropped 10 bases and J dropped 3 bases, with 13 bases sitting between them. Germline CDR1 reads MNHEY; CDR2 reads SMNVEV (reference sequence). CDR3 size: 14 residues. CDR3 bases: TGTGCCACCCGCGTCGGGGTCTATAATTCACCCCTCCACTTT. Its translation: CATRVGVYNSPLHF.

The CDR3 loop is CASGGAGANTDTQYF. The CDR3 DNA sequence: TGTGCCAGCGGGGGAGCGGGGGCCAACACAGATACGCAGTATTTT. The chain is built from TRBV2 and TRBJ2-3, with 8 bases lining up with TRBD2. This CDR3 is 15 amino acids long. Trimming took 8 bases from V and 2 from J; bases not matched to a gene: 9. In germline, CDR1 is SNHLY, CDR2 FYNNEI. The complete variable domain, with remaining parts taken from reference TRBV2 and TRBJ2-3, reads EPEVTQTPSHQVTQMGQEVILRCVPISNHLYFYWYRQILGQKVEFLVSFYNNEISEKSEIFDDQFSVERPDGSNFTLKIRSTKLEDSAMYFCASGGAGANTDTQYFGPGTRLTVL.

V and J are TRBV6-5 and TRBJ2-3; 7 nucleotides align to TRBD2. Germline values: CDR1 MNHEY, CDR2 SVGAGI. V was clipped by 4 bases and J by 4 bases; unmatched bases: 5. The CDR3 covers 14 residues. The CDR3 DNA is TGTGCCAGCAGTTCGGCGGGGGTAGCAGATACGCAGTATTTT. This codes for CASSSAGVADTQYF.